The 14 T cell receptor beta chains listed next were all sequenced from one sample in a study of memory CD4+ T cells and cytomegalovirus serostatus. Single viable CD3+CD4+CD8-CD45RO+ cells were sorted as the memory CD4+ T cells. Clones were sequenced by immunoSEQ multiplex PCR, and TCRdb holds only the in-frame ones, with some missing. The data contain about 41,000 clones, 75% to 85% of them seen just once; the ten biggest clones take up 0.65% to 0.85%. The sample consisted of memory CD4+ T cells from blood. Source of these receptors: an adult in good health and CMV-seronegative.

V gene TRBV6-9 combines with J gene TRBJ2-1; D possibly uses TRBD1 or TRBD2 (5 bases each). With 7 bases removed from V and 2 bases from J, the gap between germline ends came to 15 bases. Germline CDR1 reads MNHGY; CDR2 reads SVAAGI. The CDR3 is 15 amino acids. CDR3 DNA: TGTGCCAGCAATACGGGGCCGAGCCCCTACAATGAGCAGTTCTTC. Translation: CASNTGPSPYNEQFF.

The chain carries TRBV5-1 and TRBJ1-2; D is perhaps TRBD1 (5 bases). Per the germline V gene, CDR1 is SGHRS and CDR2 is YFSETQ. The ends were cut back, 2 bases at V and 7 bases at J, with 15 bases in the middle. This CDR3 region has 14 residues. In DNA form, the CDR3 reads TGCGCCAGCAGCTTCGGGCAGGGAAGGGGTGGCTACACCTTC. Its protein product is CASSFGQGRGGYTF.

The chain has TRBV30 and TRBJ1-4; maybe TRBD1 (5 bases). V was cut by 6 bases and J by 11 bases, with 16 bases left in between. Germline CDR1 GTSNPN, CDR2 SVGIG (reference sequence). The CDR3 runs to 12 residues. The CDR3 nucleotides are TGTGCCTGTCAACTGGGGGGTTGGAAACTGTTTTTT. Protein: CACQLGGWKLFF.

Here the CDR3 reads CSVGGSGEGTQYF. CDR3 DNA sequence: TGCAGCGTGGGGGGTAGCGGGGAGGGGACCCAGTACTTC. This chain joins TRBV29-1 and TRBJ2-5; TRBD2 matches at 8 bases. The CDR3 totals 13 residues. Per the germline V gene, CDR1 is SQVTM and CDR2 is ANQGSEA. V lost 6 bases to trimming and J lost 7 bases; unmatched junction nucleotides: 10.

V and J are TRBV11-2 and TRBJ1-1; D is perhaps TRBD1 (5 bases). V was pared by 1 base and J by 9 bases, with 9 bases between. This CDR3 has 12 residues. The germline V gene encodes CDR1 SGHAT and CDR2 FQNNGV. The CDR3, as DNA: TGTGCCAGCAGCTTAGGGGACGTTAAAGCTTTCTTT. The encoded protein is CASSLGDVKAFF.

In its sample, this clone was seen a few times. V is TRBV7-2 and J is TRBJ1-5; D is possibly TRBD1 (5 bases). The length of the CDR3 is 12 residues. Germline loops: CDR1 SGHTA, CDR2 FQGNSA. Trimming pared 3 bases from V and 7 bases from J, leaving 7 bases between. CDR3 in amino acids: CASSFQGQPQHF. The CDR3 bases are TGTGCCAGCAGCTTCCAGGGCCAGCCCCAGCATTTT.

The CDR3, as DNA: TGTGCCTGGAGTGGGGACAGGGGTAAATCTGAAGCTTTCTTT. Protein: CAWSGDRGKSEAFF. The chain recombines TRBV30 with TRBJ1-1; 10 positions match TRBD1. Losses at the gene ends were 1 base for V and 6 bases for J; bases not matched to a gene: 5. CDR3 size: 14 residues. Germline assignment: CDR1 GTSNPN and CDR2 SVGIG (reference sequence).

Here the CDR3 reads CASSFQGVDYGYTF. CDR3 sequence (DNA): TGTGCCAGCAGCTTCCAGGGCGTCGACTATGGCTACACCTTC. This sequence joins TRBV5-4 and TRBJ1-2; D may be TRBD1 (5 bases). Trimming removed 2 bases from V and 3 bases from J, with 11 bases in between. Germline CDR1 SGHNT, CDR2 YYREEE (reference sequence). This CDR3 is built from 14 residues.

This chain joins TRBV18 and TRBJ2-6; D is uncertain. Germline assignment: CDR1 KGHSH and CDR2 LQKENI. This CDR3 spans 15 amino acids. Trimming cost V 4 bases and J 0 bases, with 7 bases left between them. DNA for the CDR3: TGTGCCAGCTCACGCGAGTTCTCTGGGGCCAACGTCCTGACTTTC. As protein: CASSREFSGANVLTF.

The rearrangement uses TRBV21-1 and TRBJ2-7; the table's D call TRBD1 went unverified against the DNA. TRBV21-1 counts as a pseudogene. The length of the CDR3 is 12 residues. The CDR3 reads CASSKRTGEQYF. For the CDR3, the DNA is TGTGCCAGCAGCAAACGGACAGGCGAGCAGTACTTC.

The chain couples TRBV5-8 to TRBJ2-5, with D possibly being TRBD1 (6 bases). The length of the CDR3 is 16 residues. Germline V gene data show CDR1 as SGHTS and CDR2 as YDEGEE. The germline V and J ends were trimmed by 4 bases and 1 base, with 17 bases remaining between them. As DNA, the CDR3 is TGTGCCAGCAGCGCGGACGTAGTAGGGGGCCAAGAGACCCAGTACTTC. Translation: CASSADVVGGQETQYF.

The chain links TRBV2 to TRBJ2-2, with a tentative D call TRBD2 (5 bases). The V end lost 2 bases, the J end lost 7 bases, and 5 bases lay between the germline ends. CDR3 size: 12 residues. Germline V gives CDR1 SNHLY, CDR2 FYNNEI. CDR3 nucleotides: TGTGCCAGCAGTGAACGGGGCGGGGAGCTGTTTTTT. Translating it yields CASSERGGELFF.

This clone was picked up one time. V usage is TRBV21-1 and J usage is TRBJ1-2; the D call TRBD1 from the table was never checked on the DNA. TRBV21-1 has pseudogene status. The CDR3 covers 16 residues. CDR3 coding DNA: TGTGCCAGAGGGGTCCGGGACAGAGATACTAACTATGGCTACACCTTC. Residues: CARGVRDRDTNYGYTF.

The chain combines TRBV7-2 with TRBJ1-4; D is undetermined. There are 13 residues in the CDR3. V lost 2 bases to trimming and J lost 8 bases, with 9 bases between them. The germline gives CDR1 SGHTA, CDR2 FQGNSA. CDR3: CASSLSRVEKLFF. The CDR3 DNA sequence: TGTGCCAGCAGCTTAAGTCGTGTGGAAAAACTGTTTTTT.